Following are 14 T cell receptor beta chains from one sample sequenced in a study of CD8+CD57+ T cells in acquired aplastic anemia. Genomic DNA provided the template from which TCR beta VDJ and CDR3 profiles were obtained. TCRdb re-derived calls from the reads in MiXCR, one entry per CDR3 protein. The table shows 200,000 to 250,000 distinct CDR3 sequences, with around 49% occurring only once. All patients picked for sequencing had shown, by flow cytometry, an expansion of CD8+CD57+ cells. Material for sequencing was sorted CD4+, CD8+, or CD8+CD57+ T cells (not recorded which) from PBMCs. Receptors were obtained from a human donor with aplastic anemia.

This clonotype was observed a handful of times. This sequence joins TRBV10-3 and TRBJ2-7; the match to TRBD1 covers 9 bases. The V and J ends lost 4 bases and 0 bases, in that order; junction bases with no gene match: 1. CDR1 is ENHRY and CDR2 is SYGVKD in the germline V gene. This CDR3 is built from 14 residues. CDR3 sequence (DNA): TGTGCCATCAGTGGGGACAGGGTCTCCTACGAGCAGTACTTC. Translating gives CAISGDRVSYEQYF.

This clonotype appeared many times. This sequence joins TRBV19 and TRBJ2-3; 8 bases line up with TRBD2. This CDR3 region has 14 residues. The V gene's germline CDR1 is LNHDA and CDR2 SQIVND (reference sequence). With V trimmed by 4 bases and J by 5 bases, 5 bases remained unmatched. For the CDR3, the DNA is TGTGCCAGTAGTAACGGGGGGGCCGGAGATACGCAGTATTTT. This translates into CASSNGGAGDTQYF.

The CDR3 coding sequence is TGTGCCAGCAGCTTGGTTGGCAGGGGGCTTGAGCAGTATTTT. This codes for CASSLVGRGLEQYF. The gene calls are TRBV5-5 and TRBJ2-3, with TRBD1 matching over 8 bases. This CDR3 spans 14 amino acids. The germline gives CDR1 SGHKS, CDR2 YYEKEE (reference sequence). V shed 0 bases and J 11 bases; nucleotides not matched to a gene: 8.

The sample holds many counts of this clonotype. The CDR3 loop is CASSWRESGANVLTF. CDR3 sequence (DNA): TGTGCCAGCAGTTGGAGGGAATCTGGGGCCAACGTCCTGACTTTC. The rearrangement joins TRBV6-6 to TRBJ2-6; a weak D match, TRBD2 (6 bases). Germline V lookup: CDR1 MNHNY, CDR2 SVGAGI (reference sequence). The CDR3 totals 15 residues. Trimming removed 4 bases from V and 1 base from J, with 8 bases in between.

This clonotype was counted at least ten times. This sequence joins TRBV20-1 and TRBJ2-1; no firm D call. Germline V gene sequence: CDR1 DFQATT, CDR2 SNEGSKA (reference sequence). The germline V and J ends were trimmed by 6 bases and 0 bases, with 18 bases remaining between them. The CDR3 covers 16 residues. The DNA of the CDR3 is TGCAGTGCCCCCCCCTTTCAGCACTCCTCCTACAATGAGCAGTTCTTC. It encodes CSAPPFQHSSYNEQFF.

The chain is built from TRBV12-3 or TRBV12-4 and TRBJ2-2, with TRBD2 as a possible D gene (6 bases). The CDR3 is 14 residues long. The V and J ends lost 6 bases and 4 bases respectively, with 12 bases between them. CDR3 DNA sequence: TGTGCCAGCAGGCTCGGGGGAAGCACCGGGGAGCTGTTTTTT. Protein sequence: CASRLGGSTGELFF.

The genes are TRBV20-1 and TRBJ1-5; maybe TRBD1 (6 bases). The CDR3 is 18 amino acids. From germline, CDR1 is DFQATT and CDR2 SNEGSKA (reference sequence). V lost 6 bases and J 3 bases, leaving 27 bases between the germline ends. CDR3 region: CSASSSSGVGYDNQPQHF. The CDR3 nucleotides are TGCAGTGCCAGTAGTTCCTCAGGGGTTGGTTATGACAATCAGCCCCAGCATTTT.

This clonotype has a count of ten or more. The chain has TRBV11-2 and TRBJ2-1; TRBD2 matches 13 bases. Looked up from germline, CDR1 is SGHAT and CDR2 is FQNNGV. V shed 5 bases and J 8 bases; nucleotides not matched to a gene: 6. The length of the CDR3 is 15 residues. Here the CDR3 DNA reads TGTGCCAGCAGCCGAACTAGCGGGGGGGCCTATGAGCAGTTCTTC. As protein: CASSRTSGGAYEQFF.

As concerns this clonotype: This clone may be a read error of a much larger clone one base away. The chain couples TRBV5-6 to TRBJ1-2; a possible D gene is TRBD1 (6 bases). Trimming cost V 4 bases and J 4 bases, with 14 bases left between them. In germline, CDR1 is SGHDT, CDR2 YYEEEE. The CDR3 consists of 14 residues. In DNA, the CDR3 is TGTGCCAGCAGCGACGATCCAGGGGCCTATGGCTACACCTTC. Amino acid sequence: CASSDDPGAYGYTF.

At least ten counts were recorded for this clonotype. The J gene is TRBJ2-6, the V gene TRBV12-5, with D possibly matching TRBD1 (6 bases). V lost 2 bases and J lost 0, with 11 bases in between. This CDR3 is built from 17 residues. CDR1 LGHNT and CDR2 FRNRAP come from the germline V gene. The CDR3 DNA reads TGTGCTAGTGGTTTGAACAGGGCGACCTCTGGGGCCAACGTCCTGACTTTC. Its protein is CASGLNRATSGANVLTF.

Points on this clonotype: A read error is possible here, since a much larger clone lies one base away. The chain couples TRBV10-3 to TRBJ2-3; 7 bases are a match to TRBD2. CDR3 length: 15 amino acids. The V segment lost 5 bases and the J segment 0 bases; nucleotides outside the gene matches: 5. CDR1 is ENHRY and CDR2 is SYGVKD in the germline V gene. CDR3 coding DNA: TGTGCCATCAGTTCGAAGCGGGGTAGCACAGATACGCAGTATTTT. Translation gives CAISSKRGSTDTQYF.

V is TRBV29-1 and J is TRBJ2-7, with unresolved D. Germline V gene sequence: CDR1 SQVTM, CDR2 ANQGSEA. Trimming took 5 bases from V and 0 from J, leaving 17 bases between them. This CDR3 has 15 amino acids. CDR3 region: CSVKYSPASSYEQYF. CDR3 DNA sequence: TGCAGCGTTAAATACAGCCCCGCAAGCTCCTACGAGCAGTACTTC.

This clonotype was detected ten times or more. The gene calls are TRBV7-8 and TRBJ1-5; perhaps TRBD1 as D (5 bases). V was trimmed by 1 base and J by 5 bases, leaving 9 bases between them. The germline V gene encodes CDR1 SGHVS and CDR2 FQNEAQ. The CDR3 runs 14 residues. The CDR3 bases are TGTGCCAGCAGCTTAGGGCGGGGGTATCAGCCCCAGCATTTT. This gives the protein CASSLGRGYQPQHF.

At least ten counts were recorded for this clonotype. The chain is built from TRBV5-1 and TRBJ2-5, with D hard to call. Germline assignment: CDR1 SGHRS and CDR2 YFSETQ. Trimming took 0 bases from V and 5 from J, leaving 5 bases between them. This CDR3 has 12 amino acids. The CDR3 here is CASSLDGETQYF. CDR3 bases: TGCGCCAGCAGCTTGGATGGGGAGACCCAGTACTTC. Looking up the rest from reference TRBV5-1 and TRBJ2-5 gives the full variable domain: KAGVTQTPRYLIKTRGQQVTLSCSPISGHRSVSWYQQTPGQGLQFLFEYFSETQRNKGNFPGRFSGRQFSNSRSEMNVSTLELGDSALYLCASSLDGETQYFGPGTRLLVL.